The clone carrying this T cell receptor beta chain was picked up many times. Those patients with uncontrolled infection, other autoimmune disease, pregnancy or lactation were excluded. The sample originates from a study of T cells in Graves' hyperthyroidism and ophthalmopathy. Overall study context: Any treatment followed the collection of peripheral blood at initial diagnosis.

The CDR3 is made up of 15 amino acids. The V and J ends lost 2 bases and 9 bases, in that order; junction bases with no gene match: 4. Amplified TCR beta CDR3 regions came from RNA transcripts. A set of HTBI primers served as the primers for a first-round RT-PCR of the TCR CDR3. TCRdb re-analysed the multiplex PCR reads in MiXCR, keeping a single row per CDR3 protein. This sample yields roughly 500,000 distinct CDR3 sequences, of which around a fifth are seen a single time; under 55% belongs to the top ten. The clonotype originates from a woman in her seventies with Graves' ophthalmopathy. Sequencing was performed on blood. V gene TRBV12-3 or TRBV12-4 combines with J gene TRBJ1-6, with TRBD1 identical over 10 bases. CDR3 nucleotides: TGTGCCAGCAGTTTAAAGGGACAGGGGTCTTCACCCCTCCACTTT. Protein sequence: CASSLKGQGSSPLHF.